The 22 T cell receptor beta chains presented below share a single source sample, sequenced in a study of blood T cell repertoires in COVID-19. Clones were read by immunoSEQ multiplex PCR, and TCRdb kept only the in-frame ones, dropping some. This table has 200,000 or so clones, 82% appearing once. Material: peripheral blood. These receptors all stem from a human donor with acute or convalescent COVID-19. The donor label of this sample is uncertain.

CDR3 DNA: TGTGCCAGCAGTTTAGGGCAGCAAGAGACCCAGTACTTC. Amino acids: CASSLGQQETQYF. This rearrangement joins TRBV12-3 or TRBV12-4 to TRBJ2-5, with no clear D. V shed 1 base and J shed 2 bases, with 5 bases lying between them. CDR3 size: 13 residues.

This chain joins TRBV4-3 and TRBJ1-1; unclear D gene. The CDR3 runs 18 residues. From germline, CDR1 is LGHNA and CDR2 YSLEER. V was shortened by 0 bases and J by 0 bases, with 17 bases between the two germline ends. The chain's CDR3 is CASSQDIGTGRMNTEAFF. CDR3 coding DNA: TGCGCCAGCAGCCAAGATATCGGAACTGGGAGAATGAACACTGAAGCTTTCTTT.

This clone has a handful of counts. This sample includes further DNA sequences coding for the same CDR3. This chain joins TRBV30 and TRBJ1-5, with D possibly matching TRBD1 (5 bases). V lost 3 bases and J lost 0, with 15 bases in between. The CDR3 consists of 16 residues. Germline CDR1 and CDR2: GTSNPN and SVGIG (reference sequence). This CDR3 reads CAWRTRGSDSNQPQHF. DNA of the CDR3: TGTGCCTGGAGAACGCGGGGCAGCGATAGCAATCAGCCCCAGCATTTT.

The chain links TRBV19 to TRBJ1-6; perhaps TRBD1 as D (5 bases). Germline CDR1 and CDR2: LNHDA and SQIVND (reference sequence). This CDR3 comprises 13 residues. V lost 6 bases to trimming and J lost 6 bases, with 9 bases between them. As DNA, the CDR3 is TGTGCCAGTAGCGGGACTGCTAATTCACCCCTCCACTTT. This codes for CASSGTANSPLHF.

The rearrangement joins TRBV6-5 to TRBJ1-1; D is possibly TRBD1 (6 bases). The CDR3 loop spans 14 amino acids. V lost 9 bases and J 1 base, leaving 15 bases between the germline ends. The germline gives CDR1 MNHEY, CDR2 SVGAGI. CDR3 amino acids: CASYQFRGNTEAFF. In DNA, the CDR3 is TGTGCCAGTTACCAATTCAGGGGGAACACTGAAGCTTTCTTT.

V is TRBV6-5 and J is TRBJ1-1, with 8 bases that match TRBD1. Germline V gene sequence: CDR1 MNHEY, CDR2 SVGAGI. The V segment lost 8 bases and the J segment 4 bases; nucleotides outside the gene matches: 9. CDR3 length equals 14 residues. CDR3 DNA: TGTGCCAGCCAGGGGGGGGACAGGCCCACTGAAGCTTTCTTT. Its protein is CASQGGDRPTEAFF.

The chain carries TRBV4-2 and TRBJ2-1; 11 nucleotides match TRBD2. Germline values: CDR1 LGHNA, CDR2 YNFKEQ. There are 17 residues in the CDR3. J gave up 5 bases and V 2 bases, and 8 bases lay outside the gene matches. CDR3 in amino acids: CASSQTTLAGGNNEQFF. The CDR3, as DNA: TGTGCCAGCAGCCAAACAACCCTAGCGGGAGGCAACAATGAGCAGTTCTTC.

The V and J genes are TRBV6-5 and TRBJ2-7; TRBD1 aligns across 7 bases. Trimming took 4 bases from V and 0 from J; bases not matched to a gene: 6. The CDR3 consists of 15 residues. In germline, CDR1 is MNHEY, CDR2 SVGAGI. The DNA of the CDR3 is TGTGCCAGCAGTTTATACAGGGGTAGCTCCTACGAGCAGTACTTC. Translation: CASSLYRGSSYEQYF.

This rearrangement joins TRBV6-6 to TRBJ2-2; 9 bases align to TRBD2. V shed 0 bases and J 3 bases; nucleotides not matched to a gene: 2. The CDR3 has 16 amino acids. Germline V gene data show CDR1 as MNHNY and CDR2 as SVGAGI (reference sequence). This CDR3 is CASSYSGTSYTGELFF. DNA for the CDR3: TGTGCCAGCAGTTACTCGGGGACTAGCTACACCGGGGAGCTGTTTTTT.

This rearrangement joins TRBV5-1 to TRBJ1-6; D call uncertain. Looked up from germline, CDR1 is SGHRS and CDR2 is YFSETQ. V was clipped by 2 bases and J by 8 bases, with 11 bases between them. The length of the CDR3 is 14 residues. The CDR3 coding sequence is TGCGCCAGCAGCTTCGTCGCCCCGGATTCACCCCTCCACTTT. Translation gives CASSFVAPDSPLHF.

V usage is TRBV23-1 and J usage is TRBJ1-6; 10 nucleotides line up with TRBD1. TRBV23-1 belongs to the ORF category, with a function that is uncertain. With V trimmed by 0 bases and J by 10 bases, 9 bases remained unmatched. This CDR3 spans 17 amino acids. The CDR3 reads CASSQSTGGVRGSPLHF. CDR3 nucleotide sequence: TGCGCCAGCAGTCAATCGACAGGGGGCGTCCGGGGGTCACCCCTCCACTTT.

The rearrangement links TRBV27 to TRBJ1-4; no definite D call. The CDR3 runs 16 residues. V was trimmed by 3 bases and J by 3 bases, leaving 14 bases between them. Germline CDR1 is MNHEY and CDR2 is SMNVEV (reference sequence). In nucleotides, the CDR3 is TGTGCCAGCAGTTTCCTCGACCGGGGAGCTAATGAAAAACTGTTTTTT. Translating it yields CASSFLDRGANEKLFF.

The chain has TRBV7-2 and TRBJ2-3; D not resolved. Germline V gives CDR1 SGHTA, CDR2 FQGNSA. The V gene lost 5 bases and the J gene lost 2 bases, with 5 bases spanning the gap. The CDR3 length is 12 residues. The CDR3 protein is CASSEATDTQYF. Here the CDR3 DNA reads TGTGCCAGCAGCGAAGCCACAGATACGCAGTATTTT.

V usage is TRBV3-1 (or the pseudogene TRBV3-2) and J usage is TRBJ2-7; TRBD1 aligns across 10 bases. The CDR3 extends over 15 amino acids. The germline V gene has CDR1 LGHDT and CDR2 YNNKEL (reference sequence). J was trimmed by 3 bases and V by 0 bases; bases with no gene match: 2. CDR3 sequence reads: CASSQEGTGVYEQYF. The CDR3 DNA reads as TGTGCCAGCAGCCAAGAGGGGACAGGGGTCTACGAGCAGTACTTC.

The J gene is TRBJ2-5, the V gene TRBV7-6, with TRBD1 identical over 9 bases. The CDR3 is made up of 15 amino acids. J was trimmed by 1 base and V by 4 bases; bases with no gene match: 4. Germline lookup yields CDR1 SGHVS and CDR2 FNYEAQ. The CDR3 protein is CASSSTGGGQETQYF. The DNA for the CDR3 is TGTGCCAGCAGCTCGACAGGGGGAGGCCAAGAGACCCAGTACTTC.

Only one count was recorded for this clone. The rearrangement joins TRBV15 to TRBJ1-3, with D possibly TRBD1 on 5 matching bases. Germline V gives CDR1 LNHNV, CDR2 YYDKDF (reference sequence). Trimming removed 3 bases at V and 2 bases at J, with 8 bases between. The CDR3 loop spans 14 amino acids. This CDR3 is CATSSGGAGNTIYF. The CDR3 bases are TGTGCCACCAGCAGCGGGGGAGCTGGAAACACCATATATTTT. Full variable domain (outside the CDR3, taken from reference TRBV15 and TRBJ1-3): DAMVIQNPRYQVTQFGKPVTLSCSQTLNHNVMYWYQQKSSQAPKLLFHYYDKDFNNEADTPDNFQSRRPNTSFCFLDIRSPGLGDTAMYLCATSSGGAGNTIYFGEGSWLTVV.

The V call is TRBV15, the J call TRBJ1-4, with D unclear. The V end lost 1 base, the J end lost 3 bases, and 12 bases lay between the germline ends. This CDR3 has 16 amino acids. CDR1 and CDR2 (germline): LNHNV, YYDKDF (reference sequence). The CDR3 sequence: CATSRVGRVANEKLFF. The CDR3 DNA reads TGTGCCACCAGCAGAGTTGGCCGGGTGGCTAATGAAAAACTGTTTTTT. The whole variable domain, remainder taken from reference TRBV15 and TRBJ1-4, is DAMVIQNPRYQVTQFGKPVTLSCSQTLNHNVMYWYQQKSSQAPKLLFHYYDKDFNNEADTPDNFQSRRPNTSFCFLDIRSPGLGDTAMYLCATSRVGRVANEKLFFGSGTQLSVL.

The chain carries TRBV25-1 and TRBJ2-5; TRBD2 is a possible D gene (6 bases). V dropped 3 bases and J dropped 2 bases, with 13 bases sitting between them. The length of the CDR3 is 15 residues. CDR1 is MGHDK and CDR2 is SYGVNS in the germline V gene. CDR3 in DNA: TGTGCCAGCAGTGAGGGAGGTTTGGGGCAAGAGACCCAGTACTTC. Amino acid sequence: CASSEGGLGQETQYF.

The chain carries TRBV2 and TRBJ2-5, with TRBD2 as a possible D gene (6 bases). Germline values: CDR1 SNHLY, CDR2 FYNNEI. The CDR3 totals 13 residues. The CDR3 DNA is TGTGGCGGAGTCGGGGGAGTGAGGGAGACCCAGTACTTC. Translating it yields CGGVGGVRETQYF.

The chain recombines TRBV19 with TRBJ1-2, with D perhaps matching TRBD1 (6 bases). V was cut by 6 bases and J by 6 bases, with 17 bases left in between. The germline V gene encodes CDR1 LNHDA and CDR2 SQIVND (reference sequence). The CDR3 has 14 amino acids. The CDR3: CASSLGQTPDGYTF. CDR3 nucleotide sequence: TGTGCCAGTAGCCTGGGACAAACCCCGGATGGCTACACCTTC.

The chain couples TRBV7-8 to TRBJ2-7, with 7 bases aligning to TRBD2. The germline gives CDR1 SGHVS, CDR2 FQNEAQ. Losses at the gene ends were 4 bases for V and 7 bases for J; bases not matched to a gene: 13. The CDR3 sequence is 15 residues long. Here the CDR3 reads CASSSWGGGPEEQYF. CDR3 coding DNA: TGTGCCAGCAGCTCCTGGGGGGGAGGGCCGGAGGAGCAGTACTTC.

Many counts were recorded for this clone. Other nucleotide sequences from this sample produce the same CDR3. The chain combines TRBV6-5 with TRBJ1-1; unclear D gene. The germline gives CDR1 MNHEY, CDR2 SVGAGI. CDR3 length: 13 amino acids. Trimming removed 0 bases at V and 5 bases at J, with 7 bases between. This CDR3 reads CASSYSWATEAFF. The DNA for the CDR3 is TGTGCCAGCAGTTACTCATGGGCTACTGAAGCTTTCTTT.